Given below is one TCR beta chain in context. Germline V gene sequence: CDR1 LNHDA, CDR2 SQIVND (reference sequence). Deletions cut 6 bases from V and 0 bases from J, with 14 bases between. The CDR3 totals 15 residues. The data were obtained in a study of control samples from healthy donors and cancer patients. Sequencing used immunoSEQ multiplex PCR; TCRdb keeps in-frame clones, though not all of them. The data show around 230,000 clones, about 94% seen once. The chain carries TRBV19 and TRBJ1-2; the D is unclear. The sequenced sample consisted of blood. The receptor was isolated from a middle-aged man in good health. The CDR3 reads CASRVSPAANYGYTF. The CDR3 DNA follows: TGTGCCAGTAGAGTATCCCCTGCGGCTAACTATGGCTACACCTTC.